This entry is about one TCR beta chain. The data stem from a study of blood T cell repertoires in COVID-19. As for the study in general: Acute and convalescent COVID-19 samples came from the United States, Italy and Spain. PBMCs, B-cell-depleted T cells, or T cells were the source of the cDNA or gDNA that made up the material.

Recruited during active infection, patients (from Seattle) were subsequently followed longitudinally. V shed 4 bases and J 7 bases; nucleotides not matched to a gene: 4. The CDR3 sequence is 13 residues long. As originally analysed: Reference gene primer amplification gave nucleated cell count estimates. The table came from immunoSEQ multiplex PCR; TCRdb's copy has only in-frame clones and leaves some out. The V and J calls and clone size were taken over from that table, and D and trimming were inferred from the DNA. The table lists under 250,000 clones, around 90% of them singletons. The receptor's source is a man aged 25 to 40 with COVID-19, enrolled during active disease. Material: peripheral blood. The V gene is TRBV12-3 or TRBV12-4, the J gene TRBJ1-2; 9 bases match TRBD1. This chain's CDR3 is CASSSLDRGGYTF. In DNA, the CDR3 is TGTGCCAGCAGTTCCCTGGACAGGGGTGGCTACACCTTC.